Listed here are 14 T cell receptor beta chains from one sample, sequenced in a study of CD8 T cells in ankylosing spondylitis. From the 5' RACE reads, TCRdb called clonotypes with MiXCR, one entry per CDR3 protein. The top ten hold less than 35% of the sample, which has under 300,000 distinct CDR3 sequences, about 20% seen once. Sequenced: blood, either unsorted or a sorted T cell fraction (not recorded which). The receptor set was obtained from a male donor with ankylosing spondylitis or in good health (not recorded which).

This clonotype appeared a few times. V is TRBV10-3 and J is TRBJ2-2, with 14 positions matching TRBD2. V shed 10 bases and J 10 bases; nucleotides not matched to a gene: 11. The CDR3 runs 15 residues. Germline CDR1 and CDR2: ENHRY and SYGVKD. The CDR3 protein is CATQGLAGALAELFF. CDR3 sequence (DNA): TGTGCCACCCAGGGACTAGCGGGGGCGCTGGCGGAGCTGTTTTTT.

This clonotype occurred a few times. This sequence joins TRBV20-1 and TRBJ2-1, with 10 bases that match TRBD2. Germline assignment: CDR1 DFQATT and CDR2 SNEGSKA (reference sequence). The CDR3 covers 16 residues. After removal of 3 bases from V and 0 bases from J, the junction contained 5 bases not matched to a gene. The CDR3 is CSARGLATSSYNEQFF. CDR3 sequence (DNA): TGCAGTGCTAGGGGACTAGCGACGTCCTCCTACAATGAGCAGTTCTTC.

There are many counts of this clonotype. CDR3 nucleotides: TGTGCCAGCAGTGACCGGGCCTCTTCTGCCTACGAGCAGTACTTC. Translating it yields CASSDRASSAYEQYF. The V call is TRBV6-1, the J call TRBJ2-7; D unclear. The length of the CDR3 is 15 residues. Germline V gene data show CDR1 as MNHNS and CDR2 as SASEGT. Trimming stripped 3 bases from V and 2 bases from J, with 14 bases between.

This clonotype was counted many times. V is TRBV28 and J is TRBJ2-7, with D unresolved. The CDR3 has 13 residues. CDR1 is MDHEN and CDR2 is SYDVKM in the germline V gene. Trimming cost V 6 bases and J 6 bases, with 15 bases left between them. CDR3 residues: CASRGKGFGEQYF. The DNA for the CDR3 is TGTGCCAGCAGGGGGAAGGGATTCGGCGAGCAGTACTTC.

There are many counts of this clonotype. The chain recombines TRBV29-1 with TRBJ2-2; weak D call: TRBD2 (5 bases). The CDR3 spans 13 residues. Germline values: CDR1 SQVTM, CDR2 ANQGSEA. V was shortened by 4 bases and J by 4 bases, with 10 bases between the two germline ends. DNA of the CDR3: TGCAGCGTTGTCCGAGGAGGCACCGGGGAGCTGTTTTTT. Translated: CSVVRGGTGELFF.

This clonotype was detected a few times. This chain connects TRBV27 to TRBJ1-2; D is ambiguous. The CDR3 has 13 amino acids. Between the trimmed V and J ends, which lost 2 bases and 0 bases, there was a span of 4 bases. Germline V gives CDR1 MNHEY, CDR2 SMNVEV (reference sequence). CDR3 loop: CASSLQANYGYTF. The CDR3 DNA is TGTGCCAGCAGTTTACAGGCTAACTATGGCTACACCTTC.

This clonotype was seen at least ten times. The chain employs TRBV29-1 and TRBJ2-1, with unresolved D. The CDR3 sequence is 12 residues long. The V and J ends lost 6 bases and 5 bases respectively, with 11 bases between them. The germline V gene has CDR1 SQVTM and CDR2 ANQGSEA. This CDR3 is CSVRLANNEQFF. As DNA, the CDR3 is TGCAGCGTCCGATTAGCCAACAATGAGCAGTTCTTC.

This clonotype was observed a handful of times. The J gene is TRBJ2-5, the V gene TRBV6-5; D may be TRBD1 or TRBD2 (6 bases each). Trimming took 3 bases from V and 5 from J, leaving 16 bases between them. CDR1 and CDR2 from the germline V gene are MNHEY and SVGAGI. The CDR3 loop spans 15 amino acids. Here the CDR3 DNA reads TGTGCCAGCAGTTATTCCCTAGGGGGGTTTGAGACCCAGTACTTC. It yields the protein CASSYSLGGFETQYF.

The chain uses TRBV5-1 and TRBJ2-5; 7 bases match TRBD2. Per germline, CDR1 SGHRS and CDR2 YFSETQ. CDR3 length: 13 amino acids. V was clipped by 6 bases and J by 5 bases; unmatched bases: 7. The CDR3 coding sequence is TGCGCCAGCACGGGGGGTAATTCGGAGACCCAGTACTTC. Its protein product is CASTGGNSETQYF.

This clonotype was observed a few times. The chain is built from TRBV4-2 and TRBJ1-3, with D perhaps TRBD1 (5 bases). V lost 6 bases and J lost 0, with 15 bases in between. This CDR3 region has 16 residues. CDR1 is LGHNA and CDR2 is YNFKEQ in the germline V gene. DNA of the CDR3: TGTGCCAGCAGACACGACTCGGGGGGCTCTGGAAACACCATATATTTT. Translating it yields CASRHDSGGSGNTIYF.

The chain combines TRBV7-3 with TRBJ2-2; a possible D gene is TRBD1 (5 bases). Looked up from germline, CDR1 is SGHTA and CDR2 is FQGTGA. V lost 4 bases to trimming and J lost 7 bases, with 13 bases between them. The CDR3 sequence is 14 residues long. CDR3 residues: CASSSSLGHGELFF. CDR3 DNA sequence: TGTGCCAGCAGCTCATCATTGGGGCACGGGGAGCTGTTTTTT.

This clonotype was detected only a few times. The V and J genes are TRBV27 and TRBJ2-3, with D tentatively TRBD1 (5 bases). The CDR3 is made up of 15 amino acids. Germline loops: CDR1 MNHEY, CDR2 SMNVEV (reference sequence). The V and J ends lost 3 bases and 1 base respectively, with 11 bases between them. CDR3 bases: TGTGCCAGCAGTTTCTCAGGGTTAGGCACAGATACGCAGTATTTT. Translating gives CASSFSGLGTDTQYF.

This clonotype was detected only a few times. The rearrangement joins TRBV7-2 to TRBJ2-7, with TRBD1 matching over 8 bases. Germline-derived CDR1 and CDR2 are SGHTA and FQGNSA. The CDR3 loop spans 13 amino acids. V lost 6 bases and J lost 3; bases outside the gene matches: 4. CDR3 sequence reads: CASRLTGGYEQYF. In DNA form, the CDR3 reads TGTGCCAGCAGGTTAACAGGGGGCTACGAGCAGTACTTC. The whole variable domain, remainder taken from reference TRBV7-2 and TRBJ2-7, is GAGVSQSPSNKVTEKGKDVELRCDPISGHTALYWYRQSLGQGLEFLIYFQGNSAPDKSGLPSDRFSAERTGGSVSTLTIQRTQQEDSAVYLCASRLTGGYEQYFGPGTRLTVT.

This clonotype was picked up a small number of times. The DNA for the CDR3 is TGTGCCAGCAGTTTATTCGTTTCCCAAAGCTCCTACAATGAGCAGTTCTTC. Protein sequence: CASSLFVSQSSYNEQFF. This chain connects TRBV28 to TRBJ2-1, with D hard to call. This CDR3 contains 17 residues. Germline loops: CDR1 MDHEN, CDR2 SYDVKM. Trimming removed 1 base from V and 0 bases from J, with 13 bases in between.